This T cell receptor beta chain was found in a study of CD8+CD57+ T cells in acquired aplastic anemia. About the research overall: Sorted CD4+ and CD8+ cells yielded about 2.9 ug of DNA on average. Healthy donors yielded some 9.9 million CD4+ cell reads on average. General observations from the study: For CD8+ Simpson's diversity, patients and controls showed no significant difference. Patients and controls were found to share twenty-nine CD8+ CDR3 sequences.

V was clipped by 5 bases and J by 2 bases; unmatched bases: 10. The CDR3 loop spans 18 amino acids. Germline CDR1 reads SGHVS; CDR2 reads FNYEAQ. Genomic DNA served as template for TCR beta VDJ and CDR3 profiling. TCRdb independently ran MiXCR on the reads; one entry per CDR3 protein. This table has 180,000 or so distinct CDR3 sequences, 35% to 50% appearing once. This clonotype occurred many times. The antigen remains unidentified. The receptor comes from a human donor in good health. The gene calls are TRBV7-6 and TRBJ2-6, with TRBD2 identical over 9 bases. The material sequenced was sorted CD4+, CD8+, or CD8+CD57+ T cells (not recorded which) from PBMCs. CDR3 sequence reads: CASSPGLAGTAGANVLTF. The CDR3 nucleotides read TGTGCCAGCAGCCCCGGGCTAGCGGGAACAGCTGGGGCCAACGTCCTGACTTTC.